These 6 T cell receptor beta chains were sequenced from one sample in a study of T cell responses to AZD1222 COVID-19 vaccine. Method: immunoSEQ multiplex PCR; TCRdb's copy keeps in-frame clones and lacks some. Of about 84,000 clones detected, about 83% appear once; the ten largest clones hold around 10%. Sequenced here: peripheral blood, sampled 28 days after the second AZD1222 dose. These receptors all stem from an adult who received the AZD1222 COVID-19 vaccine.

This chain uses TRBV4-3 with TRBJ2-3; the D is unclear. This CDR3 is built from 14 residues. V was clipped by 1 base and J by 0 bases, with 5 bases between them. Germline V lookup: CDR1 LGHNA, CDR2 YSLEER. The CDR3 sequence: CASSQGPSTDTQYF. Written as DNA, the CDR3 is TGCGCCAGCAGCCAAGGACCGAGCACAGATACGCAGTATTTT.

The rearrangement uses TRBV15 and TRBJ1-5; D is perhaps TRBD1 (6 bases). The CDR3 extends over 17 amino acids. The V gene's germline CDR1 is LNHNV and CDR2 YYDKDF (reference sequence). Trimming stripped 3 bases from V and 0 bases from J, with 15 bases between. The CDR3: CATSRMGAGDSNQPQHF. CDR3 nucleotides: TGTGCCACCAGCAGGATGGGTGCAGGGGATAGCAATCAGCCCCAGCATTTT.

The chain uses TRBV6-6 and TRBJ2-5, with D possibly matching TRBD2 (5 bases). The CDR3 contains 15 residues. The germline gives CDR1 MNHNY, CDR2 SVGAGI (reference sequence). Trimming shortened V by 6 bases and J by 2 bases, and 16 bases separated the two germline ends. CDR3 protein: CASRHRTSTQETQYF. Written as DNA, the CDR3 is TGTGCCAGCAGGCACCGGACTTCTACACAAGAGACCCAGTACTTC.

This clone was seen a single time. This chain connects TRBV6-5 to TRBJ2-7; tentative D call: TRBD1 (6 bases). The CDR3 spans 13 residues. Germline V gene data show CDR1 as MNHEY and CDR2 as SVGAGI. Trimming stripped 4 bases from V and 6 bases from J, with 13 bases between. The CDR3 region has the DNA TGTGCCAGCAGTTTTACAGGGTCGGGCGAGCAGTACTTC. Its translation is CASSFTGSGEQYF.

The rearrangement joins TRBV19 to TRBJ2-7, with TRBD2 matching over 10 bases. The CDR3 has 15 amino acids. The germline CDR1 and CDR2 sequences are LNHDA and SQIVND (reference sequence). The V and J ends lost 4 bases and 4 bases, in that order; junction bases with no gene match: 7. CDR3 region: CASSRLAGDPYEQYF. In DNA, the CDR3 is TGTGCCAGTAGTAGGCTAGCGGGGGATCCTTACGAGCAGTACTTC.

The V and J genes are TRBV6-1 and TRBJ1-2; TRBD1 is a possible D gene (6 bases). V was clipped by 1 base and J by 6 bases, with 9 bases between them. CDR1 and CDR2 (germline): MNHNS, SASEGT. This CDR3 comprises 13 residues. In nucleotides, the CDR3 is TGTGCCAGCAGTGAAGGCGGGGGCGATGGCTACACCTTC. Translation: CASSEGGGDGYTF.